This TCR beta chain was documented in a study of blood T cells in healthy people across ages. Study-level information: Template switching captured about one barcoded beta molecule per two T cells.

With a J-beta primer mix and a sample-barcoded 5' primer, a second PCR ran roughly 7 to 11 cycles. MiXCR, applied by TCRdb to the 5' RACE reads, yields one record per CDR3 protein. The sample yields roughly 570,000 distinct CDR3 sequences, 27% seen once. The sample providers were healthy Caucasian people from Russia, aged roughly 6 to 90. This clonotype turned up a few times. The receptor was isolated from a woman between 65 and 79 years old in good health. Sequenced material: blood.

The DNA of the CDR3 is TGTGCCAGCAGCTTAGGACATGCGGTAGAGACCCAGTACTTC. It yields the protein CASSLGHAVETQYF. V usage is TRBV7-8 and J usage is TRBJ2-5; D remains unclear. The ends were cut back, 1 base at V and 4 bases at J, with 10 bases in the middle. CDR3 size: 14 residues. Per germline, CDR1 SGHVS and CDR2 FQNEAQ. The variable domain in full, with the rest retrieved from reference TRBV7-8 and TRBJ2-5, is GAGVSQSPRYKVAKRGQDVALRCDPISGHVSLFWYQQALGQGPEFLTYFQNEAQLDKSGLPSDRFFAERPEGSVSTLKIQRTQQEDSAVYLCASSLGHAVETQYFGPGTRLLVL.